There are many counts of the clone carrying this TCR beta chain. Its cognate antigen is unknown. This entry is derived from a study of blood T cells in healthy people across ages. J gave up 0 bases and V 4 bases, and 5 bases lay outside the gene matches. Germline CDR1 and CDR2: SGDLS and YYNGEE. This CDR3 is built from 16 residues. A sample-barcoded 5' primer and a J-beta primer mix were used in a second PCR of about 7 to 12 cycles. TCRdb re-called the 5' RACE reads through MiXCR, storing one row per CDR3 protein. Found here are approximately 1,100,000 distinct CDR3 sequences, 35% to 50% of them singletons; the top ten hold around 18%. The study, taken as a whole, reports: Greater diversity and more naive CD4+ cells were seen in long-lived donors than in aged donors.

The sample was blood. This receptor was identified in a woman aged 60-70 years in good health. The V and J genes are TRBV9 and TRBJ2-4; TRBD1 agrees at 9 bases. The CDR3, as DNA: TGTGCCAGCAGCCCTCCGGGACAGGGAGCCAAAAACATTCAGTACTTC. Its protein is CASSPPGQGAKNIQYF.